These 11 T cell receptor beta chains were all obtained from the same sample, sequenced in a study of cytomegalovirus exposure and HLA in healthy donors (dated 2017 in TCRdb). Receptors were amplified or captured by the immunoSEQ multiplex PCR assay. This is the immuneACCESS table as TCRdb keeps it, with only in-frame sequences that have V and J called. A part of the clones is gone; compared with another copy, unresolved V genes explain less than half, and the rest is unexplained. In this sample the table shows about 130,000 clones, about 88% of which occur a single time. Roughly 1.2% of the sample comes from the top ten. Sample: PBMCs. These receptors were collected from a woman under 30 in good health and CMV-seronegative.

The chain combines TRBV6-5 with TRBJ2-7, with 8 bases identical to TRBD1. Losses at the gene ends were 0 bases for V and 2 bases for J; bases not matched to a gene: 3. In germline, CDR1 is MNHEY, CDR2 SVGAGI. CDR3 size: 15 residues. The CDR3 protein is CASSYSTGGPYEQYF. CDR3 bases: TGTGCCAGCAGTTACTCCACAGGGGGGCCCTACGAGCAGTACTTC.

For the CDR3, the DNA is TGCGCCAGCACCCCAGGGTCTGGGGCCAACGTCCTGACTTTC. Translated: CASTPGSGANVLTF. The chain combines TRBV5-1 with TRBJ2-6; perhaps TRBD1 as D (5 bases). The V and J ends lost 6 bases and 1 base respectively, with 8 bases between them. This CDR3 comprises 14 residues. CDR1 and CDR2 from the germline V gene are SGHRS and YFSETQ.

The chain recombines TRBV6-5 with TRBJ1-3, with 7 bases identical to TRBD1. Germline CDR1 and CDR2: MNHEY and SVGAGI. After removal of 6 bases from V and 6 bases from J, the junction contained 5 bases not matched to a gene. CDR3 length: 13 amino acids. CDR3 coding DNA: TGTGCCAGCAGACAGGGGATAGAAAACACCATATATTTT. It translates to CASRQGIENTIYF.

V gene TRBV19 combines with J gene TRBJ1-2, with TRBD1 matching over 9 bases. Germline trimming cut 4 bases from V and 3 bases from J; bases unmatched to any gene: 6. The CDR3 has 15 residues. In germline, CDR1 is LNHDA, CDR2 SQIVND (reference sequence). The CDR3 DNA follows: TGTGCCAGTAGTACAATACAGGGGGCCGACTATGGCTACACCTTC. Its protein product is CASSTIQGADYGYTF.

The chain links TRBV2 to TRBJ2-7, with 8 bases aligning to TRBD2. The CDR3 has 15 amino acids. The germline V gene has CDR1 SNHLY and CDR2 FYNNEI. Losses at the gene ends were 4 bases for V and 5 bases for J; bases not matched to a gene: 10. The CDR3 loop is CASSAGRDGINEQYF. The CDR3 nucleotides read TGTGCCAGCAGTGCCGGGAGGGATGGTATCAACGAGCAGTACTTC.

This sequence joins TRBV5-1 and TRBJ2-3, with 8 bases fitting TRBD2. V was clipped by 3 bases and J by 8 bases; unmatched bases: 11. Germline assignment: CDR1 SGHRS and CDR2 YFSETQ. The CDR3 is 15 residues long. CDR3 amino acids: CASSSRLATGATQYF. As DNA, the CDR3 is TGCGCCAGCAGCTCCAGACTAGCGACGGGGGCTACGCAGTATTTT.

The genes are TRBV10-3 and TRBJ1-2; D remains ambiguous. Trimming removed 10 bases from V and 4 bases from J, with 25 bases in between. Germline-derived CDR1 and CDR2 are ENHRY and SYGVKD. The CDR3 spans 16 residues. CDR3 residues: CATTHYGSIRGYGYTF. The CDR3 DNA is TGTGCCACGACTCACTACGGATCCATTCGAGGCTATGGCTACACCTTC.

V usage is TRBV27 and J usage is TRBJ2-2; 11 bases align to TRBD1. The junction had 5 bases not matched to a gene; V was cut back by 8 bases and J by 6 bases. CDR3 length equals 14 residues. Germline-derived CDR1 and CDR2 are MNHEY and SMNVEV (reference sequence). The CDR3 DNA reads TGTGCCAGCCTTCCGGGACAGGGGGCCGGGGAGCTGTTTTTT. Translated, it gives CASLPGQGAGELFF.

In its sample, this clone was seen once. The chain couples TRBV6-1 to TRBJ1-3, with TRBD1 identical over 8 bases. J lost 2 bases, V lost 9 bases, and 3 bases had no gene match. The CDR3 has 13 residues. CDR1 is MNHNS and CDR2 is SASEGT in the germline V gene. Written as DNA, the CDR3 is TGTGCCAGTAGGGGACAGGCTGGAAACACCATATATTTT. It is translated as CASRGQAGNTIYF.

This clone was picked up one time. The CDR3 sequence is CASSMGAISGANVLTF. Here the CDR3 DNA reads TGTGCCAGCAGCATGGGAGCGATCTCTGGGGCCAACGTCCTGACTTTC. J is TRBJ2-6 and V is TRBV2, with D tentatively TRBD2 (5 bases). V lost 6 bases to trimming and J lost 0 bases, with 12 bases between them. Germline-derived CDR1 and CDR2 are SNHLY and FYNNEI. This CDR3 has 16 residues. Drawing the rest from reference TRBV2 and TRBJ2-6, the complete variable domain is EPEVTQTPSHQVTQMGQEVILRCVPISNHLYFYWYRQILGQKVEFLVSFYNNEISEKSEIFDDQFSVERPDGSNFTLKIRSTKLEDSAMYFCASSMGAISGANVLTFGAGSRLTVL.

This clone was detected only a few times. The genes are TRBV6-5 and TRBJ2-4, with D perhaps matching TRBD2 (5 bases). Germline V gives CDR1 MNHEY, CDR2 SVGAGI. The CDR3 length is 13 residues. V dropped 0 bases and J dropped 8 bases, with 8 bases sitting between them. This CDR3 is CASSYSARDIQYF. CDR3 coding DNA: TGTGCCAGCAGTTACTCCGCGCGGGACATTCAGTACTTC.